This T cell receptor (beta chain) derives from a study of cytotoxic CD8 clonotypes in ibrutinib-treated CLL. Assay used: immunoSEQ multiplex PCR; TCRdb lists only in-frame clones, some missing. The sample gives approximately 15,000 clones, around 60% of which show up once; 40% is in the top ten. The germline V gene has CDR1 SGHRS and CDR2 YFSETQ. V was pared by 4 bases and J by 15 bases, with 14 bases of the junction left unmatched. The CDR3 sequence is 15 residues long. The material was PBMCs, obtained before ibrutinib treatment. This chain joins TRBV5-1 and TRBJ2-1; 12 positions match TRBD2. This clonotype originated in a human donor with chronic lymphocytic leukemia. The CDR3 sequence is CASSDLTSGGGQGFF. DNA of the CDR3: TGCGCCAGCAGCGACCTGACTAGCGGGGGCGGACAGGGGTTCTTC.